One sample yielded the 30 T cell receptor beta chains listed below, sequenced in a study of blood T cells in healthy people across ages. Combining a sample-barcoded 5' primer with a J-beta primer mix, a second PCR ran for roughly 6 to 11 cycles. TCRdb re-derived calls from the 5' RACE reads in MiXCR, one entry per CDR3 protein. The table has roughly 2 million distinct CDR3 sequences, approximately 50% seen once; the top ten hold approximately 2%. Sequencing was done on a sample of blood. The receptors were sampled from a middle-aged woman in good health.

This clonotype was recorded at least ten times. CDR3: CASSNRVRGATNYGYTF. As DNA, the CDR3 is TGTGCCAGCAGTAATCGTGTTCGAGGGGCCACTAACTATGGCTACACCTTC. The chain links TRBV28 to TRBJ1-2; weak D call: TRBD1 (5 bases). Per germline, CDR1 MDHEN and CDR2 SYDVKM. Trimming cost V 5 bases and J 0 bases, with 19 bases left between them. CDR3 length: 17 amino acids.

This clonotype showed up just a few times. Written as DNA, the CDR3 is TGTGCCACCAGCAGAGACCGTATTGGCTACACCTTC. Translation gives CATSRDRIGYTF. This rearrangement joins TRBV15 to TRBJ1-2, with no clear D. Trimming pared 0 bases from V and 7 bases from J, leaving 6 bases between. The CDR3 length is 12 residues. Germline CDR1 LNHNV, CDR2 YYDKDF (reference sequence).

The chain uses TRBV4-3 and TRBJ2-1; no firm D call. V gave up 0 bases and J gave up 5 bases, with 11 bases separating them. Germline V gene data show CDR1 as LGHNA and CDR2 as YSLEER. The CDR3 is made up of 15 amino acids. The chain's CDR3 is CASSQEVKSNNEQFF. DNA of the CDR3: TGCGCCAGCAGCCAAGAAGTAAAAAGTAACAATGAGCAGTTCTTC.

The chain employs TRBV29-1 and TRBJ1-5; possible D gene TRBD1, 5 bases. V was clipped by 5 bases and J by 5 bases, with 10 bases between them. The CDR3 consists of 12 residues. Germline CDR1 SQVTM, CDR2 ANQGSEA. The CDR3 DNA follows: TGCAGCGTTCGGACGGGGGATCAGCCCCAGCATTTT. Protein product: CSVRTGDQPQHF.

The chain recombines TRBV7-8 with TRBJ1-5; D not resolved. Looked up from germline, CDR1 is SGHVS and CDR2 is FQNEAQ. The CDR3 runs to 14 residues. Trimming removed 5 bases from V and 2 bases from J, with 10 bases in between. The CDR3 DNA is TGTGCCAGCAGCATCCTCGGGGGCAATCAGCCCCAGCATTTT. Translated: CASSILGGNQPQHF.

This clonotype has just a few counts. The chain has TRBV20-1 and TRBJ1-5; D remains ambiguous. The CDR3 is 14 amino acids. The ends were cut back, 0 bases at V and 5 bases at J, with 11 bases in the middle. The V gene's germline CDR1 is DFQATT and CDR2 SNEGSKA (reference sequence). CDR3: CSARDYSKDQPQHF. The CDR3 DNA follows: TGCAGTGCTAGAGATTATTCGAAGGATCAGCCCCAGCATTTT.

The V call is TRBV2, the J call TRBJ1-2, with D tentatively TRBD1 (5 bases). Between the trimmed V and J ends, which lost 3 bases and 8 bases, there was a span of 16 bases. The germline gives CDR1 SNHLY, CDR2 FYNNEI. CDR3 length: 14 residues. CDR3 amino acids: CASSDWGRSWGYTF. In nucleotides, the CDR3 is TGTGCCAGCAGTGACTGGGGACGATCATGGGGCTACACCTTC.

The J gene is TRBJ2-1, the V gene TRBV4-1; TRBD1 might be the D (5 bases). The germline gives CDR1 MGHRA, CDR2 YSYEKL. V gave up 2 bases and J gave up 6 bases, with 17 bases separating them. This CDR3 is 16 amino acids long. CDR3 sequence (DNA): TGCGCCAGCAGCCAAATCGTAGCAGGGCTACTCAATGAGCAGTTCTTC. This sequence encodes CASSQIVAGLLNEQFF.

This clonotype was seen a single time. This rearrangement joins TRBV3-1 to TRBJ2-1, with TRBD1 identical over 11 bases. With V trimmed by 3 bases and J by 7 bases, 5 bases remained unmatched. The germline V gene has CDR1 LGHDT and CDR2 YNNKEL (reference sequence). The CDR3 length is 15 residues. The CDR3 is CASSQGQGVGNEQFF. As DNA, the CDR3 is TGTGCCAGCAGCCAGGGACAGGGGGTGGGGAATGAGCAGTTCTTC.

CDR3 DNA: TGTGCCAGCAGTTACTCATTACTAGCGGGAGAGTGGGATACGCAGTATTTT. As protein: CASSYSLLAGEWDTQYF. The genes are TRBV6-2 or TRBV6-3 and TRBJ2-3, with TRBD2 matching over 11 bases. Germline V gene sequence: CDR1 MNHEY, CDR2 SVGEGT. This CDR3 spans 17 amino acids. The trim removed 0 bases at V and 6 bases at J, leaving 8 bases unmatched.

The CDR3 DNA is TGTGCCAGCAGCCAAGAAGGGGGCAGTTCCAGCTGGTGGTTCGAGCAGTACTTC. Encoded protein: CASSQEGGSSSWWFEQYF. This chain connects TRBV4-2 to TRBJ2-7; 7 nucleotides match TRBD1. CDR3 length equals 18 residues. Germline V lookup: CDR1 LGHNA, CDR2 YNFKEQ. Trimming removed 0 bases from V and 6 bases from J; junction bases left unmatched: 17.

This chain uses TRBV11-2 with TRBJ1-5, with D uncertain. V shed 5 bases and J shed 0 bases, with 11 bases lying between them. CDR1 and CDR2 from the germline V gene are SGHAT and FQNNGV. The CDR3 is 15 amino acids. The CDR3 loop reads CASSADGPSNQPQHF. Written as DNA, the CDR3 is TGTGCCAGCAGCGCGGACGGACCTAGCAATCAGCCCCAGCATTTT.

Only a few counts were recorded for this clonotype. One junction end disagrees with the germline gene, perhaps due to a read error. V and J are TRBV7-7 and TRBJ2-5, with D perhaps TRBD2 (5 bases). The CDR3 runs to 13 residues. CDR1 and CDR2 from the germline V gene are SSHAT and FNYEAQ (reference sequence). The CDR3 region has the DNA TGTGCTAGCAGCATCGGACTGGAAGAGACCCAGTACTTC. Translated, it gives CASSIGLEETQYF.

Only a few counts were recorded for this clonotype. The gene calls are TRBV6-5 and TRBJ2-4, with D tentatively TRBD1 (5 bases). Germline CDR1 and CDR2: MNHEY and SVGAGI. The V gene lost 2 bases and the J gene lost 2 bases, with 7 bases spanning the gap. The CDR3 runs to 14 residues. CDR3 residues: CASSYKGTKNIQYF. In DNA, the CDR3 is TGTGCCAGCAGTTACAAGGGGACCAAAAACATTCAGTACTTC.

J is TRBJ2-5 and V is TRBV28, with D unclear. This CDR3 spans 16 amino acids. The germline gives CDR1 MDHEN, CDR2 SYDVKM. Deletions cut 4 bases from V and 2 bases from J, with 17 bases between. Here the CDR3 DNA reads TGTGCCAGCAGTTCTAATCTCCGCGGCAATCAAGAGACCCAGTACTTC. Its protein is CASSSNLRGNQETQYF.

This clonotype has more than one count but fewer than ten. The genes are TRBV29-1 and TRBJ2-5; 8 bases match TRBD1. V lost 8 bases, J lost 11 bases, and 10 bases stayed unmatched. In germline, CDR1 is SQVTM, CDR2 ANQGSEA. There are 11 residues in the CDR3. The CDR3 spells CSSTTGAVQYF. The CDR3 nucleotides are TGCAGCTCAACGACAGGGGCGGTGCAGTACTTC.

This clonotype was seen more than once but under ten times. The chain combines TRBV10-3 with TRBJ2-3, with TRBD2 as a possible D gene (7 bases). The germline gives CDR1 ENHRY, CDR2 SYGVKD. The CDR3 runs to 16 residues. V dropped 0 bases and J dropped 5 bases, with 15 bases sitting between them. The CDR3 nucleotides read TGTGCCATCAGTGAGTCTATTGCGGGGGCAAAAGATACGCAGTATTTT. This gives the protein CAISESIAGAKDTQYF.

The V gene is TRBV6-2 or TRBV6-3, the J gene TRBJ2-1; TRBD2 aligns across 9 bases. The ends lost 6 bases at V and 8 bases at J; junction bases unmatched: 11. Germline V gene data show CDR1 as MNHEY and CDR2 as SVGEGT. This CDR3 spans 15 amino acids. Here the CDR3 reads CASSIGASGDDEQFF. The DNA of the CDR3 is TGTGCCAGCAGCATCGGGGCTAGCGGGGACGATGAGCAGTTCTTC.

The chain uses TRBV27 and TRBJ2-3, with 7 nucleotides matching TRBD2. Germline V gene data show CDR1 as MNHEY and CDR2 as SMNVEV (reference sequence). After removal of 4 bases from V and 2 bases from J, the junction contained 9 bases not matched to a gene. CDR3 length: 16 residues. The CDR3 region has the DNA TGTGCCAGCAGTTCCCCGGGGGGACCCAACACAGATACGCAGTATTTT. It specifies CASSSPGGPNTDTQYF.

This clonotype was picked up a small number of times. V is TRBV29-1 and J is TRBJ2-1; 9 nucleotides match TRBD1. V lost 6 bases and J lost 8; bases outside the gene matches: 11. This CDR3 spans 14 amino acids. Germline V gene data show CDR1 as SQVTM and CDR2 as ANQGSEA. CDR3 sequence reads: CSVHTGGAGDEQFF. CDR3 in DNA: TGCAGCGTCCACACAGGGGGCGCAGGGGATGAGCAGTTCTTC.

This clonotype was observed once. The chain links TRBV13 to TRBJ1-2, with TRBD1 identical over 10 bases. The germline V gene has CDR1 PRHDT and CDR2 FYEKMQ (reference sequence). The CDR3 has 16 amino acids. After removal of 0 bases from V and 7 bases from J, the junction contained 8 bases not matched to a gene. The CDR3 sequence is CASSLGRTGGNGGYTF. In DNA, the CDR3 is TGTGCCAGCAGCTTAGGCCGGACAGGGGGAAACGGTGGCTACACCTTC. The variable domain in full, with the rest retrieved from reference TRBV13 and TRBJ1-2, is AAGVIQSPRHLIKEKRETATLKCYPIPRHDTVYWYQQGPGQDPQFLISFYEKMQSDKGSIPDRFSAQQFSDYHSELNMSSLELGDSALYFCASSLGRTGGNGGYTFGSGTRLTVV.

The chain has TRBV28 and TRBJ2-3, with 9 bases matching TRBD1. This CDR3 comprises 16 residues. Trimming took 4 bases from V and 3 from J; bases not matched to a gene: 8. The germline CDR1 and CDR2 sequences are MDHEN and SYDVKM. Here the CDR3 reads CASSSPGTGSTDTQYF. The CDR3 bases are TGTGCCAGCAGTTCTCCCGGGACAGGGAGTACAGATACGCAGTATTTT. The full variable domain, its missing parts supplied by reference TRBV28 and TRBJ2-3, is DVKVTQSSRYLVKRTGEKVFLECVQDMDHENMFWYRQDPGLGLRLIYFSYDVKMKEKGDIPEGYSVSREKKERFSLILESASTNQTSMYLCASSSPGTGSTDTQYFGPGTRLTVL.

The chain recombines TRBV25-1 with TRBJ2-5; 7 nucleotides match TRBD2. Germline CDR1 MGHDK, CDR2 SYGVNS. The CDR3 is 15 residues long. The J segment lost 2 bases and the V segment lost 0 bases, leaving 3 bases of the junction unmatched. CDR3 sequence: CASSEYVGGQETQYF. In nucleotides, the CDR3 is TGTGCCAGCAGTGAATATGTCGGGGGGCAAGAGACCCAGTACTTC.

This clonotype was detected once. V usage is TRBV20-1 and J usage is TRBJ2-7; TRBD2 matches 8 bases. The V and J ends lost 3 bases and 4 bases, in that order; junction bases with no gene match: 8. This CDR3 is built from 14 residues. Germline assignment: CDR1 DFQATT and CDR2 SNEGSKA (reference sequence). The CDR3 DNA sequence: TGCAGTGCTAGCCGATCGGGGGGGGTATACGAGCAGTACTTC. Residues: CSASRSGGVYEQYF.

This clonotype appeared a few times. The chain recombines TRBV20-1 with TRBJ2-5, with D perhaps being TRBD1 or TRBD2 (5 bases each). CDR1 is DFQATT and CDR2 is SNEGSKA in the germline V gene (reference sequence). This CDR3 contains 15 residues. The V gene lost 0 bases and the J gene lost 1 base, with 12 bases spanning the gap. CDR3 nucleotide sequence: TGCAGTGCTAGAGATTTGGGGGTGGGCCAAGAGACCCAGTACTTC. As protein: CSARDLGVGQETQYF.

J is TRBJ2-4 and V is TRBV20-1, with D possibly being TRBD1 (5 bases). The J call may be incorrect, as the DNA end agrees better with TRBJ2-7. The CDR3 has 14 residues. From germline, CDR1 is DFQATT and CDR2 SNEGSKA (reference sequence). The CDR3 reads CSAPTGSYLYEQYF. The CDR3 DNA is TGCAGTGCGCCTACAGGCTCGTATCTCTACGAGCAGTACTTC.

This clonotype was seen repeatedly, ten times or more. This chain connects TRBV28 to TRBJ2-7; D unclear. The CDR3 length is 11 residues. Germline values: CDR1 MDHEN, CDR2 SYDVKM. Trimming took off 3 bases at V and 1 base at J, with 1 base between the two ends. The CDR3 DNA sequence: TGTGCCAGCAGTTTTTCCTACGAGCAGTACTTC. It translates to CASSFSYEQYF.

The V call is TRBV11-2, the J call TRBJ2-5, with a possible D match to TRBD2 (6 bases). CDR3 size: 16 residues. Looked up from germline, CDR1 is SGHAT and CDR2 is FQNNGV. Trimming took off 5 bases at V and 2 bases at J, with 18 bases between the two ends. The CDR3 is CASSQDGGVGQETQYF. CDR3 nucleotide sequence: TGTGCCAGCAGCCAGGATGGCGGGGTTGGTCAAGAGACCCAGTACTTC.

For this clonotype: The junction shows a germline mismatch at one end, possibly a read error. For the CDR3, the DNA is TGTGCCTGCAGGCGGGCCAATGAGCAGTTCTTC. It yields the protein CACRRANEQFF. This chain links TRBV2 with TRBJ2-1, with TRBD2 as a possible D gene (5 bases). Germline assignment: CDR1 SNHLY and CDR2 FYNNEI. This CDR3 contains 11 residues.

V gene TRBV6-1 combines with J gene TRBJ2-7; no firm D call. Looked up from germline, CDR1 is MNHNS and CDR2 is SASEGT. The CDR3 runs to 13 residues. Trimming stripped 1 base from V and 7 bases from J, with 11 bases between. CDR3 in amino acids: CASSEGLIVEQYF. The CDR3 DNA is TGTGCCAGCAGTGAAGGGCTTATAGTAGAGCAGTACTTC.